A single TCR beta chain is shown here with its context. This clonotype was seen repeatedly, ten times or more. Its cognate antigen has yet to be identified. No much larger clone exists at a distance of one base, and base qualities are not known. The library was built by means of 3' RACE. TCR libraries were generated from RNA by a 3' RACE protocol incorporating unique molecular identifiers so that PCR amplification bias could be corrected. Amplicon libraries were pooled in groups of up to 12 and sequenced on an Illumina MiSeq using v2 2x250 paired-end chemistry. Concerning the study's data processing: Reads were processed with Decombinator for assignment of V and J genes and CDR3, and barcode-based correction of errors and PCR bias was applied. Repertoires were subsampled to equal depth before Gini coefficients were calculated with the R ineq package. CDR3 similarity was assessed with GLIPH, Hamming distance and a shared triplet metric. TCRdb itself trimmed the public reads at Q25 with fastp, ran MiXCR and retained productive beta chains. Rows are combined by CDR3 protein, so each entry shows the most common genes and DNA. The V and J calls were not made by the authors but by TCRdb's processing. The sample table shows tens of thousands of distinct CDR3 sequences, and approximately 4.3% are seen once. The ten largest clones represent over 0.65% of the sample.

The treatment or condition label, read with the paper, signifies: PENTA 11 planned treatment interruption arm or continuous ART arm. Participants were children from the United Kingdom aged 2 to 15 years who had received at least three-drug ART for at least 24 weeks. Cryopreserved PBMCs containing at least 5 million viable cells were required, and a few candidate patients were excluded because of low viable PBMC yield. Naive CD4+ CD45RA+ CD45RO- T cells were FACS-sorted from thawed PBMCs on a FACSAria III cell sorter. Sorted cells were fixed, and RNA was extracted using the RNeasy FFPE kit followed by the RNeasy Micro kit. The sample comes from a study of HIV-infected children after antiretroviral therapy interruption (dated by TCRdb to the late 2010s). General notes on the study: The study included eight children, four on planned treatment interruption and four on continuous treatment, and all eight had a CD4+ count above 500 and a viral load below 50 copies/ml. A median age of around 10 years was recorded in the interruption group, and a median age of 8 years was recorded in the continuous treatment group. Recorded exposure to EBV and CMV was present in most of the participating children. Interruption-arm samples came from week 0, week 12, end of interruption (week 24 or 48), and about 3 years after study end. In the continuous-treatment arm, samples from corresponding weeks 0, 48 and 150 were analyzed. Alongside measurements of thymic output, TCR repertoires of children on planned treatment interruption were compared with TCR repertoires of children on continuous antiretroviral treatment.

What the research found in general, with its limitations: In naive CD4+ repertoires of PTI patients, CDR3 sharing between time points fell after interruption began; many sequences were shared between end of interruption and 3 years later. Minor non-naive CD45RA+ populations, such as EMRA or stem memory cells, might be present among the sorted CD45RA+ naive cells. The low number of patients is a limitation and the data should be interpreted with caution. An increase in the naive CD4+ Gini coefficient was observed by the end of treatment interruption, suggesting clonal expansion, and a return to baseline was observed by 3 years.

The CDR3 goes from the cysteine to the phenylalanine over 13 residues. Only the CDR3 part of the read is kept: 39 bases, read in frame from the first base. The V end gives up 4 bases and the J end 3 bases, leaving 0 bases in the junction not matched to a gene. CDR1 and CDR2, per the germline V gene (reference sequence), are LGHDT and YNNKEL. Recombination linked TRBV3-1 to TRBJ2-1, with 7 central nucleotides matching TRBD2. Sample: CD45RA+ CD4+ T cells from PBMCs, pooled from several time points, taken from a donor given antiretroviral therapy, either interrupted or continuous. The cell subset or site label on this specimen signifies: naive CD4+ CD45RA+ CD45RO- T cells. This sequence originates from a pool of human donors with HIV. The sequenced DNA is TGTGCCAGCAGCCCGGGAGGCTACAATGAGCAGTTCTTC. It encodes CASSPGGYNEQFF.